A selection of T cell receptor beta chains follows, all from one sample in a study of T cells in localized non-small cell lung cancer. Repertoires were generated with immunoSEQ multiplex PCR, while TCRdb's copy carries only in-frame clones and drops some. This sample has about 3,000 clones, with about 29% found just once. The sequences come from lung tumor tissue, collected before any cancer treatment. Every receptor here comes from a male donor at least 60 years old with stage I lung adenocarcinoma. Both conserved end residues are part of each CDR3. The order of the fields is V gene, J gene, D gene, CDR3 protein. The D gene is left open where the match is weak.

>TRBV29-1|TRBJ2-1|-
CSVDGGSLYEQFF
>TRBV12-5|TRBJ1-2|-
CASGPWGGDGYTF
>TRBV19|TRBJ2-1|-
CASSIGIDNEQFF
>TRBV6-8|TRBJ1-2|-
CASSPSGNGLYGYTF
>TRBV29-1|TRBJ1-4|-
CSVEDGATNEKLFF
>TRBV18|TRBJ2-3|-
CASSPQSTDTQYF
>TRBV9|TRBJ2-7|-
CASSPRGTPSYEQYF
>TRBV28|TRBJ2-1|TRBD2
CASSLGLAGDNEQFF
>TRBV4-1|TRBJ2-6|-
CASSQDIGAVGHLNSGANVLTF
>TRBV19|TRBJ2-5|-
CASSIFGQGETQYF
>TRBV28|TRBJ2-2|TRBD2
CASSSLGGDTGELFF
>TRBV5-1|TRBJ1-1|-
CASSLAARTHTEAFF
>TRBV28|TRBJ1-2|TRBD1
CASYKRGTGGVCTF
>TRBV27|TRBJ2-2|-
CASSSDRNTGELFF
>TRBV18|TRBJ2-5|-
CASSPGGKETQYF